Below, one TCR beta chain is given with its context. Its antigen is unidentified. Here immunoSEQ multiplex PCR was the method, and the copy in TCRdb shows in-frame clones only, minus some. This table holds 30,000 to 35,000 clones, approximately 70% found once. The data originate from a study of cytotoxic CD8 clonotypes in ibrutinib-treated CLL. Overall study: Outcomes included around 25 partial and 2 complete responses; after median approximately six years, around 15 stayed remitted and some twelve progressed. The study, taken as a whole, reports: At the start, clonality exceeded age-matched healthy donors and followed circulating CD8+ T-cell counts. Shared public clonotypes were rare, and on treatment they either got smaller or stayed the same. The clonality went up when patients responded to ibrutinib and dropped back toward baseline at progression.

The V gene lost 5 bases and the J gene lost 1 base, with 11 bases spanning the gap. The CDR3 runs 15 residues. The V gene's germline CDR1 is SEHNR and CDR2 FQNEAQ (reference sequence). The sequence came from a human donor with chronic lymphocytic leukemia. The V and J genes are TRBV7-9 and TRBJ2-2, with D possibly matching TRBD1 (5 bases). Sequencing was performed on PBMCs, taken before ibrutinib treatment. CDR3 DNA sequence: TGTGCCAGCAGCGAACGGCAGGGGAACACCGGGGAGCTGTTTTTT. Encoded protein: CASSERQGNTGELFF.